This TCR beta chain was identified in a study of regulatory T cells in long-lasting Graves disease. The wider study: Graves' cases, newly diagnosed, had used antithyroid drugs under 3 months. Notes on the study in general: Persistent cases favored TRBV28, TRBJ1-2 and TRBJ2-5.

In building TCR beta libraries, iRepertoire HTBI primers were used together with Arm-PCR of CDR3 regions. TCRdb re-called the multiplex PCR reads with MiXCR, one entry per CDR3 protein. The table includes approximately 470,000 distinct CDR3 sequences, roughly 16% detected once. V was cut by 5 bases and J by 3 bases, with 11 bases left in between. This CDR3 has 14 amino acids. Germline V gene lookup returns CDR1 MNHEY and CDR2 SVGEGT. About this clonotype: Antigen specificity is unknown.

Time point here: newly diagnosed GD, antithyroid drugs for less than 3 months. PBMC-derived RNA was used for the TCR library. These data were also filed under a second study, of T cells in Graves' hyperthyroidism and ophthalmopathy. That investigation notes: Diagnoses used clinical symptoms, serum thyroxine and TRAb, thyroid ultrasound and orbital computed tomography.

The sample here was peripheral blood mononuclear cells (PBMCs), taken at new diagnosis, from a patient treated with antithyroid drugs. The clonotype originates from a man aged 40-50 years with Graves disease. J is TRBJ1-5 and V is TRBV6-2 or TRBV6-3; D is ambiguous. DNA for the CDR3: TGTGCCAGCAGTCTTACATACTCCAATCAGCCCCAGCATTTT. Residues: CASSLTYSNQPQHF.